Listed here are 15 T cell receptor beta chains from one sample, sequenced in a study of blood T cell repertoires in COVID-19. Measured with immunoSEQ multiplex PCR; TCRdb has only the in-frame clones, and not every one. Among fewer than 450,000 clones, 80% to 95% were seen once, and the ten largest hold 0.55% to 0.75%. Sample: PBMCs or T cells enriched from blood (not recorded which). These receptors came from a man between 18 and 29 years old who had recovered from COVID-19.

The rearrangement uses TRBV10-3 and TRBJ1-5; possible D gene TRBD1, 5 bases. V lost 0 bases, J lost 4 bases, and 13 bases lay in between. The germline CDR1 and CDR2 sequences are ENHRY and SYGVKD. The CDR3 totals 16 residues. CDR3 residues: CAISESGQGGNQPQHF. The CDR3 DNA reads as TGTGCCATCAGTGAGTCGGGGCAGGGTGGAAATCAGCCCCAGCATTTT.

The chain is built from TRBV5-1 and TRBJ2-7; 9 bases agree with TRBD1. CDR1 is SGHRS, CDR2 YFSETQ, per germline. This CDR3 is 15 amino acids long. V gave up 3 bases and J gave up 4 bases; unmatched junction bases: 8. CDR3 in amino acids: CASSSYTGTGYEQYF. The CDR3 nucleotides are TGCGCCAGCAGCTCCTATACCGGGACAGGGTACGAGCAGTACTTC.

This chain joins TRBV29-1 and TRBJ1-1; the D gene is possibly TRBD1 (5 bases). The germline gives CDR1 SQVTM, CDR2 ANQGSEA. With 7 bases removed from V and 2 bases from J, the gap between germline ends came to 11 bases. This CDR3 comprises 12 residues. The CDR3 here is CSAEQGNTEAFF. The CDR3 nucleotides are TGCAGCGCTGAGCAGGGAAACACTGAAGCTTTCTTT.

The genes are TRBV5-1 and TRBJ1-5, with D possibly being TRBD1 (6 bases). Germline-derived CDR1 and CDR2 are SGHRS and YFSETQ. The CDR3 length is 15 residues. The V and J ends lost 1 base and 6 bases respectively, with 14 bases between them. This chain's CDR3 is CASSLQGMFGQPQHF. CDR3 coding DNA: TGCGCCAGCAGCTTGCAGGGGATGTTTGGTCAGCCCCAGCATTTT.

The chain couples TRBV5-8 to TRBJ1-5; maybe TRBD1 (5 bases). Germline loops: CDR1 SGHTS, CDR2 YDEGEE. CDR3 length: 16 amino acids. V dropped 0 bases and J dropped 2 bases, with 12 bases sitting between them. The CDR3 DNA follows: TGTGCCAGCAGCTTGGTGGCAGGGACTGGCAATCAGCCCCAGCATTTT. It encodes CASSLVAGTGNQPQHF.

The chain has TRBV9 and TRBJ1-2; D might be TRBD1 (5 bases). The CDR3 runs to 14 residues. V lost 5 bases and J 8 bases, leaving 19 bases between the germline ends. From germline, CDR1 is SGDLS and CDR2 YYNGEE. CDR3 nucleotide sequence: TGTGCCAGCAGGGCCTTACAGGCCGGGGGAGGCTACACCTTC. It translates to CASRALQAGGGYTF.

The chain is built from TRBV6-5 and TRBJ2-5, with unresolved D. V was shortened by 2 bases and J by 1 base, with 8 bases between the two germline ends. CDR3 size: 14 residues. Germline V gives CDR1 MNHEY, CDR2 SVGAGI. In DNA form, the CDR3 reads TGTGCCAGCAGTTACCCTGAGGTCCAAGAGACCCAGTACTTC. Protein sequence: CASSYPEVQETQYF.

The V call is TRBV6-6, the J call TRBJ2-1; TRBD2 agrees at 10 bases. The CDR3 consists of 15 residues. V was pared by 6 bases and J by 9 bases, with 11 bases of the junction left unmatched. Germline-derived CDR1 and CDR2 are MNHNY and SVGAGI (reference sequence). CDR3 amino acids: CASSLILAGASEQFF. CDR3 nucleotides: TGTGCCAGCAGCCTGATCCTAGCGGGAGCGAGTGAGCAGTTCTTC.

The rearrangement joins TRBV19 to TRBJ2-1; 7 bases fit TRBD1. CDR3 length: 12 residues. Germline V gives CDR1 LNHDA, CDR2 SQIVND (reference sequence). V gave up 1 base and J gave up 9 bases; unmatched junction bases: 0. The CDR3 nucleotides are TGTGCCAGTAGTATAGCAGGGGGTGAGCAGTTCTTC. It encodes CASSIAGGEQFF.

The chain combines TRBV11-2 with TRBJ2-5, with 8 bases identical to TRBD2. Germline assignment: CDR1 SGHAT and CDR2 FQNNGV. The V and J ends lost 5 bases and 4 bases, in that order; junction bases with no gene match: 9. This CDR3 comprises 15 residues. CDR3 nucleotides: TGTGCCAGCAGCGCCCTCTCTAGCGGGCGAGAGACCCAGTACTTC. This codes for CASSALSSGRETQYF.

The CDR3 DNA reads TGTGCCAGCAGCCAGGGACAGAAAAATTCACCCCTCCACTTT. Protein sequence: CASSQGQKNSPLHF. The rearrangement uses TRBV3-1 (or the pseudogene TRBV3-2) and TRBJ1-6; 7 nucleotides match TRBD1. The CDR3 spans 14 residues. The J segment lost 7 bases and the V segment lost 3 bases, leaving 3 bases of the junction unmatched. Germline lookup yields CDR1 LGHDT and CDR2 YNNKEL (reference sequence).

The chain combines TRBV28 with TRBJ1-6; TRBD1 agrees at 10 bases. The CDR3 has 14 amino acids. Germline lookup yields CDR1 MDHEN and CDR2 SYDVKM. The V segment lost 6 bases and the J segment 9 bases; nucleotides outside the gene matches: 5. The CDR3 loop reads CASRGDRGVSPLHF. CDR3 DNA sequence: TGTGCCAGCAGAGGGGACAGGGGAGTTTCACCCCTCCACTTT.

The chain has TRBV2 and TRBJ1-5, with D perhaps TRBD1 (5 bases). CDR3 size: 13 residues. Germline values: CDR1 SNHLY, CDR2 FYNNEI. Trimming removed 7 bases from V and 4 bases from J, with 11 bases in between. The CDR3 loop reads CASIGGGNQPQHF. The CDR3 coding sequence is TGTGCCAGCATCGGGGGAGGGAATCAGCCCCAGCATTTT.

The rearrangement uses TRBV3-1 (or the pseudogene TRBV3-2) and TRBJ1-1; D is unclear. Germline assignment: CDR1 LGHDT and CDR2 YNNKEL (reference sequence). Trimming took 6 bases from V and 1 from J, leaving 9 bases between them. CDR3 length: 13 residues. The CDR3 sequence: CASSLDTNTEAFF. CDR3 coding DNA: TGTGCCAGCAGTCTCGACACGAACACTGAAGCTTTCTTT.

The CDR3 loop is CATSGGSSGNTIYF. Here the CDR3 DNA reads TGTGCCACCAGCGGGGGGAGCTCTGGAAACACCATATATTTT. The chain combines TRBV15 with TRBJ1-3, with D possibly matching TRBD1 (5 bases). V lost 5 bases and J lost 0, with 8 bases in between. The CDR3 extends over 14 amino acids. Germline assignment: CDR1 LNHNV and CDR2 YYDKDF (reference sequence).